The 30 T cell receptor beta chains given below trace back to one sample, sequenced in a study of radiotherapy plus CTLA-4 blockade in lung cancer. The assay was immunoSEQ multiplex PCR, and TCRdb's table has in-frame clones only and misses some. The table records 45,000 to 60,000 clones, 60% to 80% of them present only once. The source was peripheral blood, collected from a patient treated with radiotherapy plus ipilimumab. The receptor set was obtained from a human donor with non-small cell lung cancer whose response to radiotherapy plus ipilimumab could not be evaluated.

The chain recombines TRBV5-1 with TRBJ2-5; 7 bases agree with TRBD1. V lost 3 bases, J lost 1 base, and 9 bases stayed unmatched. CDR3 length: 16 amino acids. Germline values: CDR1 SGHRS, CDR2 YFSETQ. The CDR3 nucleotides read TGCGCCAGCAGCTCCTTTGCCACAGGGGTCCAAGAGACCCAGTACTTC. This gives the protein CASSSFATGVQETQYF.

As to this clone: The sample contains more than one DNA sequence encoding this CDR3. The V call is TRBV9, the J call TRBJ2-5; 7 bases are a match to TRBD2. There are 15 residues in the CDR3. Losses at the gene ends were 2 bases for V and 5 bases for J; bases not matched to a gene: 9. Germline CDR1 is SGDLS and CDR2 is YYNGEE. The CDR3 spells CASSVGLGGWETQYF. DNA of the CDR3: TGTGCCAGCAGCGTCGGACTAGGAGGTTGGGAGACCCAGTACTTC.

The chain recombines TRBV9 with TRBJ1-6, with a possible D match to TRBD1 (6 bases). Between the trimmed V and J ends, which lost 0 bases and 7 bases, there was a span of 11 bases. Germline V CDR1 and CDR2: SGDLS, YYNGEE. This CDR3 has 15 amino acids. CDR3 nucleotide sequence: TGTGCCAGCAGCGTAGGGCAGGGGAAAAATTCACCCCTCCACTTT. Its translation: CASSVGQGKNSPLHF.

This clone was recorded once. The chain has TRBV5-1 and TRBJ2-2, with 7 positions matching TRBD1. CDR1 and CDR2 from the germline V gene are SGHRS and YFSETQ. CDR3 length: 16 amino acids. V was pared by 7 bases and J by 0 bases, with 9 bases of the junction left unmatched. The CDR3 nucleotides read TGCGCCAGCGCCGCCGGCACAGGGGCGAACACCGGGGAGCTGTTTTTT. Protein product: CASAAGTGANTGELFF.

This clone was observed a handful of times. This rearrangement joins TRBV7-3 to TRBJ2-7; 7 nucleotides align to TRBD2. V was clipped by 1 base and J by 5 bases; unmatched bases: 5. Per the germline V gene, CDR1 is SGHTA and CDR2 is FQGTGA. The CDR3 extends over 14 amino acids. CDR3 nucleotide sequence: TGTGCCAGCAGCTTAAGGGGGGGGTGGGACGAGCAGTACTTC. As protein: CASSLRGGWDEQYF. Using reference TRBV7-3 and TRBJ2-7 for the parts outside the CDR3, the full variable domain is GAGVSQTPSNKVTEKGKYVELRCDPISGHTALYWYRQSLGQGPEFLIYFQGTGAADDSGLPNDRFFAVRPEGSVSTLKIQRTERGDSAVYLCASSLRGGWDEQYFGPGTRLTVT.

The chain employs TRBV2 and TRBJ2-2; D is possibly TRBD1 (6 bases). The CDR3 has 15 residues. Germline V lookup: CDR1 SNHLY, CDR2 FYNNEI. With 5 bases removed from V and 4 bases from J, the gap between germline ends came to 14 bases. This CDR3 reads CASSPYWTATGELFF. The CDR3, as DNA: TGTGCCAGCAGTCCTTATTGGACAGCCACCGGGGAGCTGTTTTTT.

The CDR3 DNA reads TGTGCCAGCTCACCAAGGACTAGCGGTTACAATGAGCAGTTCTTC. It yields the protein CASSPRTSGYNEQFF. The genes are TRBV18 and TRBJ2-1, with 10 positions matching TRBD2. Unmatched junction bases numbered 2, after V lost 2 bases and J lost 4 bases. The CDR3 sequence is 15 residues long. CDR1 and CDR2 (germline): KGHSH, LQKENI.

CDR3 amino acids: CASSLVSGRAGAYEQYF. The CDR3 DNA follows: TGCGCCAGCAGCTTGGTTAGCGGGAGGGCCGGGGCCTACGAGCAGTACTTC. The chain links TRBV5-1 to TRBJ2-7, with 11 positions matching TRBD2. V lost 0 bases to trimming and J lost 2 bases; unmatched junction nucleotides: 7. This CDR3 is 17 amino acids long. Germline V CDR1 and CDR2: SGHRS, YFSETQ.

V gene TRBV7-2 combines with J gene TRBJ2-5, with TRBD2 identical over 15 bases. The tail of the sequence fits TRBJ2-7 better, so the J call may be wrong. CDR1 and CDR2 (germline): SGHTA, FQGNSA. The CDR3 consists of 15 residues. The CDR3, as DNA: TGTGCCAGCAGCGGGACTAGCGGGAGGTCCTACGAGCAGTACTTC. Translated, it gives CASSGTSGRSYEQYF.

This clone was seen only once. CDR3 nucleotides: TGTGCCAGCACGGACAGGGTGGAAGGCTACACCTTC. Encoded protein: CASTDRVEGYTF. This rearrangement joins TRBV28 to TRBJ1-2; 8 bases align to TRBD1. V shed 7 bases and J 8 bases; nucleotides not matched to a gene: 6. Germline assignment: CDR1 MDHEN and CDR2 SYDVKM. CDR3 length equals 12 residues.

This CDR3 reads CASSSGQGYGEGYTF. The CDR3 DNA is TGCGCCAGCAGCTCCGGACAGGGTTATGGAGAAGGCTACACCTTC. This chain joins TRBV5-1 and TRBJ1-2; 8 bases map to TRBD1. V shed 3 bases and J 8 bases; nucleotides not matched to a gene: 12. The CDR3 sequence is 15 residues long. Germline CDR1 and CDR2: SGHRS and YFSETQ.

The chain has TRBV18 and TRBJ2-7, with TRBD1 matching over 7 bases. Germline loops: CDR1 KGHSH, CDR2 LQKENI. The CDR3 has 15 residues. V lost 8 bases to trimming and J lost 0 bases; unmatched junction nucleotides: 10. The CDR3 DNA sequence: TGTGCCAGCCCTCCGCGGACAGGATTCTCCTACGAGCAGTACTTC. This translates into CASPPRTGFSYEQYF.

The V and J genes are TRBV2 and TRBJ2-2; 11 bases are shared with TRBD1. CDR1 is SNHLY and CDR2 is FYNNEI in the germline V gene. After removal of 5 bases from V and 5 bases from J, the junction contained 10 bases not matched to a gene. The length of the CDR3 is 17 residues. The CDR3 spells CASSNPAGTGGTGELFF. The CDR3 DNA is TGTGCCAGCAGTAACCCCGCCGGGACAGGGGGGACCGGGGAGCTGTTTTTT.

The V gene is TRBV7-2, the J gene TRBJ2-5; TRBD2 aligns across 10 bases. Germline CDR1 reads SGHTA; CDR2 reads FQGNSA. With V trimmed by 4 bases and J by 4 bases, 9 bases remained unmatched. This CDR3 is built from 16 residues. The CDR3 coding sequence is TGTGCCAGCAGCTCCCTCGGAGCGGGAGGGGGAGAGACCCAGTACTTC. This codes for CASSSLGAGGGETQYF.

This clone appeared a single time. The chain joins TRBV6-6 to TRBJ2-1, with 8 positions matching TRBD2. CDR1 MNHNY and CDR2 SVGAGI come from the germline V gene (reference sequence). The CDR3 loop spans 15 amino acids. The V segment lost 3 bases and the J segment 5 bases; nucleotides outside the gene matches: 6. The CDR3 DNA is TGTGCCAGCAGTTATCCGAGCGGGGGCCACAATGAGCAGTTCTTC. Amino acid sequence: CASSYPSGGHNEQFF.

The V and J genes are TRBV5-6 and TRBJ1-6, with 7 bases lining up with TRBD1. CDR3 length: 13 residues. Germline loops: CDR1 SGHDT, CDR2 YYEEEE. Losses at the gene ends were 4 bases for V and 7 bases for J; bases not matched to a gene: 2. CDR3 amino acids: CASSTDRNSPLHF. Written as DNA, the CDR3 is TGTGCCAGCAGCACGGACAGGAATTCACCCCTCCACTTT.

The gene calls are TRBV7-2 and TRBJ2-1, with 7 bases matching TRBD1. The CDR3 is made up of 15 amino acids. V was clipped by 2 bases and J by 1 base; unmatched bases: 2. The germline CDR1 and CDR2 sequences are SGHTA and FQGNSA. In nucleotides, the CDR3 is TGTGCCAGCAGCTTACAACAGGGGTCCTACAATGAGCAGTTCTTC. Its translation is CASSLQQGSYNEQFF.

The CDR3 reads CASSPGQGVNYGYTF. The CDR3, as DNA: TGTGCCAGCTCACCAGGACAGGGTGTAAACTATGGCTACACCTTC. The gene calls are TRBV18 and TRBJ1-2; 8 bases are a match to TRBD1. CDR3 length: 15 residues. V gave up 2 bases and J gave up 2 bases; unmatched junction bases: 4. Germline CDR1 is KGHSH and CDR2 is LQKENI.

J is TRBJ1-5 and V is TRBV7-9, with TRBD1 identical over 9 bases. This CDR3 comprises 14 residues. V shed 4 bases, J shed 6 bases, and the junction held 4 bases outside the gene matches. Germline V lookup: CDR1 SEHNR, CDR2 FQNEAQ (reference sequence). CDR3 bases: TGTGCCAGCAGCTCCACAGGGGGCGGTCAGCCCCAGCATTTT. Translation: CASSSTGGGQPQHF.

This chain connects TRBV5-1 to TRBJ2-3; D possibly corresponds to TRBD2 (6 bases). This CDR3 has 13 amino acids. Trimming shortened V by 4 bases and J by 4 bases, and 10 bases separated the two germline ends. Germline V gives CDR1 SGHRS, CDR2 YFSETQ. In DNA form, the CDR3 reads TGCGCCAGCAGCGACGGACTATCAGATACGCAGTATTTT. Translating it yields CASSDGLSDTQYF.

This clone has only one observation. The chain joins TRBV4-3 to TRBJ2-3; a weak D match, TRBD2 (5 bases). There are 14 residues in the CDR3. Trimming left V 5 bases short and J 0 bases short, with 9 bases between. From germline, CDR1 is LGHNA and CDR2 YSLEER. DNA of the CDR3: TGCGCCAGCAGCTGGACTGGTAGCACAGATACGCAGTATTTT. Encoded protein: CASSWTGSTDTQYF.

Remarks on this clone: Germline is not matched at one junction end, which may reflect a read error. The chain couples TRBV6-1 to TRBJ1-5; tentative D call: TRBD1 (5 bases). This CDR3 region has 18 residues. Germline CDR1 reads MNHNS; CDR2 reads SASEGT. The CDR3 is CTSSDRIQDTYSNQPQHF. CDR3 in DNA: TGTACCAGCAGTGACCGAATTCAGGACACTTATAGCAATCAGCCCCAGCATTTT.

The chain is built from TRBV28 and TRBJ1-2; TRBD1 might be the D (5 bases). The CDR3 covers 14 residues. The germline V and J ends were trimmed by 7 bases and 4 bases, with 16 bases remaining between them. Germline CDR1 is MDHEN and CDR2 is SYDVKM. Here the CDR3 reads CASTPRGTSYGYTF. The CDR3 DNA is TGTGCCAGCACCCCAAGGGGCACCTCCTATGGCTACACCTTC.

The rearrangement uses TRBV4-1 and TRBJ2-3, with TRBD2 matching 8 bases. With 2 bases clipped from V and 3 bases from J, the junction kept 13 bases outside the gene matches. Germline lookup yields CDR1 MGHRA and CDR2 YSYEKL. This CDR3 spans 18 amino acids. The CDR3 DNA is TGCGCCAGCAGCCAATTGACGCCGTTGGCGGGAGGAACAGATACGCAGTATTTT. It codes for CASSQLTPLAGGTDTQYF.

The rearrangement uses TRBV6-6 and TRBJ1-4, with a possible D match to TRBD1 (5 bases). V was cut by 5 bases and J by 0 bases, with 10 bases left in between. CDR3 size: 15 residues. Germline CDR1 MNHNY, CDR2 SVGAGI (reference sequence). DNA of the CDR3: TGTGCCAGCAGTCATACAGGAGCAACTAATGAAAAACTGTTTTTT. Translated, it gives CASSHTGATNEKLFF.

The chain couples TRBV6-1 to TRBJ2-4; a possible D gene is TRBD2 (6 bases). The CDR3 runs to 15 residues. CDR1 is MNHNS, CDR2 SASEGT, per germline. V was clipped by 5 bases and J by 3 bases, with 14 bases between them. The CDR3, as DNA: TGTGCCAGCAGTTCGCAGGGAGGAGACAAAAACATTCAGTACTTC. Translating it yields CASSSQGGDKNIQYF.

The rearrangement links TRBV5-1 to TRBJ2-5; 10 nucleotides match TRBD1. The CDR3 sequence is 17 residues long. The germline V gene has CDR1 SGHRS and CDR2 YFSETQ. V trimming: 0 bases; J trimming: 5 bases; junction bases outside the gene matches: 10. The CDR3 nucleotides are TGCGCCAGCAGCTTGGCCGTGACAGGGGGCGAGATGGAGACCCAGTACTTC. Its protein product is CASSLAVTGGEMETQYF.

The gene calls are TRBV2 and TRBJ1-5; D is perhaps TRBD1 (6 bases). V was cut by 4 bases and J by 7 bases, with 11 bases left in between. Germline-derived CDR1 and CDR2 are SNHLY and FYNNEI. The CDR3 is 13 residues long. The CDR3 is CASSALQGQPQHF. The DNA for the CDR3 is TGTGCCAGCAGTGCTTTACAGGGCCAGCCCCAGCATTTT.

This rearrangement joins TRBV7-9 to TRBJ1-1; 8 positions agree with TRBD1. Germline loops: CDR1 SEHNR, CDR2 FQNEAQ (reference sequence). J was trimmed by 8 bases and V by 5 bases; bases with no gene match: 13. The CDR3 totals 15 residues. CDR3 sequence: CASSSPTGVDAEAFF. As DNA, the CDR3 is TGTGCCAGCAGCAGCCCGACAGGGGTAGACGCCGAAGCTTTCTTT.

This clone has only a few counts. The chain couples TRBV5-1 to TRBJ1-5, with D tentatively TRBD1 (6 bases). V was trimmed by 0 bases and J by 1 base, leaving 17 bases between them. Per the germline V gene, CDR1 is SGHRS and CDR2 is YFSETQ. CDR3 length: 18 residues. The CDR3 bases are TGCGCCAGCAGCTTGGCCGTAGAGTCAGGGGAAAGCAATCAGCCCCAGCATTTT. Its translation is CASSLAVESGESNQPQHF.